These 3 T cell receptor beta chains share one sample of origin, sequenced in a study of CD8 T cells in ankylosing spondylitis. TCRdb re-derived calls from the 5' RACE reads in MiXCR, one entry per CDR3 protein. The sample has about 250,000 distinct CDR3 sequences, around 32% seen once; the top ten hold approximately 4.4%. The sequenced sample consisted of blood, either unsorted or a sorted T cell fraction (not recorded which). These receptors originate from a male donor with ankylosing spondylitis or in good health (not recorded which).

This clonotype was counted a few times. This chain joins TRBV27 and TRBJ2-1; 8 nucleotides agree with TRBD2. Germline lookup yields CDR1 MNHEY and CDR2 SMNVEV (reference sequence). This CDR3 comprises 16 residues. Losses at the gene ends were 3 bases for V and 5 bases for J; bases not matched to a gene: 9. The CDR3 loop is CASSFHIAGRHNEQFF. The CDR3 DNA reads TGTGCCAGCAGTTTCCATATAGCGGGGCGCCACAATGAGCAGTTCTTC.

The J gene is TRBJ1-2, the V gene TRBV12-3 or TRBV12-4; D is unclear. Trimming removed 5 bases at V and 0 bases at J, with 13 bases between. The CDR3 has 15 residues. The CDR3 spells CASSPGSNPNYGYTF. CDR3 DNA: TGTGCCAGCAGTCCCGGGTCTAACCCTAACTATGGCTACACCTTC.

The gene calls are TRBV7-8 and TRBJ2-7; 8 bases match TRBD2. The V segment lost 6 bases and the J segment 12 bases; nucleotides outside the gene matches: 7. Looked up from germline, CDR1 is SGHVS and CDR2 is FQNEAQ. CDR3 length equals 11 residues. The CDR3 region is CASREAGGLYF. The DNA of the CDR3 is TGTGCCAGCAGGGAGGCGGGGGGCCTGTACTTC.